The next 8 T cell receptor beta chains were all read from a single sample in a study of shared clonotypes between healthy human individuals. Here immunoSEQ multiplex PCR was the method, and the copy in TCRdb shows in-frame clones only, minus some. This repertoire shows under 2,000,000 clones, approximately 94% found once; its top ten account for 0.95% to 1.5%. CD45RO-negative CD8 cells positively selected for CCR7 made up the naive population, which excluded terminally differentiated effector memory CD45RA+ cells. The sample was naive CD8+ T cells sorted from blood. These TCRs come from a young man in good health.

The rearrangement links TRBV28 to TRBJ2-1, with TRBD2 matching 9 bases. Unmatched junction bases numbered 17, after V lost 5 bases and J lost 12 bases. The CDR3 extends over 16 amino acids. The germline CDR1 and CDR2 sequences are MDHEN and SYDVKM. CDR3 loop: CASSGRLAAPPPGQFF. The CDR3 DNA reads TGTGCCAGCAGTGGGAGACTAGCGGCCCCCCCTCCGGGGCAGTTCTTC.

This chain connects TRBV7-9 to TRBJ2-2; perhaps TRBD2 as D (5 bases). With 4 bases removed from V and 6 bases from J, the gap between germline ends came to 18 bases. The CDR3 has 16 residues. Germline-derived CDR1 and CDR2 are SEHNR and FQNEAQ (reference sequence). CDR3 DNA: TGTGCCAGCAGCTATGAGCTGGGAGTTTTGGCCGGGGAGCTGTTTTTT. Residues: CASSYELGVLAGELFF.

About this clone: Within the sample, other DNA sequences also encode this same CDR3. The rearrangement joins TRBV28 to TRBJ1-6; D unresolved. Trimming left V 3 bases short and J 4 bases short, with 4 bases between. The CDR3 consists of 13 residues. Germline V gives CDR1 MDHEN, CDR2 SYDVKM. CDR3 nucleotide sequence: TGTGCCAGCAGTTTCAGTTATAATTCACCCCTCCACTTT. Protein product: CASSFSYNSPLHF. The complete variable domain, with remaining parts taken from reference TRBV28 and TRBJ1-6, reads DVKVTQSSRYLVKRTGEKVFLECVQDMDHENMFWYRQDPGLGLRLIYFSYDVKMKEKGDIPEGYSVSREKKERFSLILESASTNQTSMYLCASSFSYNSPLHFGNGTRLTVT.

The chain employs TRBV7-9 and TRBJ2-7; TRBD1 matches 12 bases. The CDR3 sequence is 13 residues long. From germline, CDR1 is SEHNR and CDR2 FQNEAQ (reference sequence). Trimming removed 8 bases from V and 7 bases from J; junction bases left unmatched: 6. Here the CDR3 reads CASGGTGGREQYF. For the CDR3, the DNA is TGTGCCAGCGGCGGGACAGGGGGCCGGGAGCAGTACTTC.

This clone has just one count. The chain recombines TRBV30 with TRBJ2-1, with D perhaps matching TRBD2 (5 bases). Germline CDR1 reads GTSNPN; CDR2 reads SVGIG (reference sequence). The germline V and J ends were trimmed by 0 bases and 0 bases, with 18 bases remaining between them. CDR3 length: 18 amino acids. CDR3 sequence reads: CAWSVRERSKSSYNEQFF. The CDR3 DNA sequence: TGTGCCTGGAGTGTACGAGAGCGGAGTAAAAGCTCCTACAATGAGCAGTTCTTC. The full variable domain, with the rest looked up from reference TRBV30 and TRBJ2-1, is SQTIHQWPATLVQPVGSPLSLECTVEGTSNPNLYWYRQAAGRGLQLLFYSVGIGQISSEVPQNLSASRPQDRQFILSSKKLLLSDSGFYLCAWSVRERSKSSYNEQFFGPGTRLTVL.

The rearrangement uses TRBV6-5 and TRBJ2-7; TRBD1 agrees at 7 bases. With V trimmed by 4 bases and J by 3 bases, 3 bases remained unmatched. Germline V gene data show CDR1 as MNHEY and CDR2 as SVGAGI. There are 13 residues in the CDR3. In nucleotides, the CDR3 is TGTGCCAGCAGTTCCGGGACAGACTACGAGCAGTACTTC. The encoded protein is CASSSGTDYEQYF.

The chain uses TRBV28 and TRBJ1-4; D not resolved. V was clipped by 0 bases and J by 4 bases, with 9 bases between them. Germline CDR1 MDHEN, CDR2 SYDVKM. CDR3 size: 15 residues. CDR3: CASSLWTDNNEKLFF. The CDR3 DNA follows: TGTGCCAGCAGTTTATGGACGGATAATAATGAAAAACTGTTTTTT.

On this clone itself: Different DNA sequences within this sample yield the same CDR3. The chain uses TRBV9 and TRBJ2-5; no clear D gene. Per the germline V gene, CDR1 is SGDLS and CDR2 is YYNGEE. V gave up 3 bases and J gave up 2 bases, with 8 bases separating them. The CDR3 contains 13 residues. CDR3 coding DNA: TGTGCCAGCAGCGCCCCCCGGCAAGAGACCCAGTACTTC. Translating gives CASSAPRQETQYF.